The source of this T cell receptor (beta chain) is a study of T cell responses to AZD1222 COVID-19 vaccine. Study observations and caveats: There were repertoire samples only from the period after the peak T cell response.

The trim removed 6 bases at V and 4 bases at J, leaving 8 bases unmatched. This CDR3 spans 15 amino acids. The germline V gene has CDR1 SGHNT and CDR2 YENEEA. Profiling relied on immunoSEQ multiplex PCR, and the TCRdb table lists in-frame clones only, not all of them. Altogether 100,000 to 150,000 clones are present, approximately 89% being singletons, with the ten largest covering roughly 5.4%. As concerns this clone: Its target is unknown.

The clonotype originates from an adult in good health. The sample in question was peripheral blood, obtained on day 0 of AZD1222 vaccination. The chain employs TRBV11-3 and TRBJ1-2; TRBD1 matches 10 bases. In nucleotides, the CDR3 is TGTGCCAGCAGTAATGGACAGGGGGGCACCTATGGCTACACCTTC. This encodes CASSNGQGGTYGYTF.